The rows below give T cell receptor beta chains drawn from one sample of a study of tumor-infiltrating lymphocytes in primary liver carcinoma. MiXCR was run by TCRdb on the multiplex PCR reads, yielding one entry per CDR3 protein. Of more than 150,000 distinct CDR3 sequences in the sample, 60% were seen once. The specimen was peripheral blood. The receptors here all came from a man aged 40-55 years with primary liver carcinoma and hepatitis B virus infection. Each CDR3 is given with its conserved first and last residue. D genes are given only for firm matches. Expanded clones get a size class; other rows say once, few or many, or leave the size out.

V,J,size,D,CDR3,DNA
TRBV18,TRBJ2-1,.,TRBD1,CASSPIKGAQDEQFF,TGTGCCAGCTCACCGATTAAGGGGGCGCAGGATGAGCAGTTCTTC
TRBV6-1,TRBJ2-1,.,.,CASSGGGNPYNEQFF,TGTGCCAGCAGTGGGGGCGGGAACCCCTACAATGAGCAGTTCTTC
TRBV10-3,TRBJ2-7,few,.,CAISEWAGPEYEQYF,TGTGCCATCAGTGAGTGGGCAGGACCAGAGTACGAGCAGTACTTC
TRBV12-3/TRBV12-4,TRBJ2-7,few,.,CASSPPGVPTYEQYF,TGTGCCAGCAGTCCCCCGGGGGTCCCGACCTACGAGCAGTACTTC
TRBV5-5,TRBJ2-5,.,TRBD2,CASSGGTSLETQYF,TGTGCCAGCAGCGGCGGGACTAGCCTGGAGACCCAGTACTTC
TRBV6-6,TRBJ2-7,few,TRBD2,CASSSGLANSYEQYF,TGTGCCAGCAGTAGCGGACTAGCAAACTCCTACGAGCAGTACTTC
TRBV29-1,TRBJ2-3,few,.,CSAGVDTQYF,TGCAGCGCAGGGGTAGATACGCAGTATTTT
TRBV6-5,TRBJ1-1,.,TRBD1,CASSYSGQGLTEAFF,TGTGCCAGCAGTTACTCGGGACAGGGCCTCACTGAAGCTTTCTTT
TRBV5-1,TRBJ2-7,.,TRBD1,CASSFRQGANEQYF,TGCGCCAGCAGCTTCCGACAGGGGGCGAACGAGCAGTACTTC
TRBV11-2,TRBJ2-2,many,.,CASSPSTGITGELFF,TGTGCCAGCAGCCCGAGTACAGGAATCACCGGGGAGCTGTTTTTT
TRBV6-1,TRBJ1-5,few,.,CASSESGNQPQHF,TGTGCCAGCAGTGAATCCGGCAATCAGCCCCAGCATTTT
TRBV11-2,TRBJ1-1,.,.,CASSENRRTEAFF,TGTGCCAGCAGCGAGAACAGGAGGACTGAAGCTTTCTTT
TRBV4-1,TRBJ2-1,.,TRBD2,CASSRPGRERLSEQFF,TGCGCCAGCAGCCGGCCGGGGCGGGAGCGACTGAGTGAGCAGTTCTTC
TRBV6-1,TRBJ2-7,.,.,CASSAAVYEQYF,TGTGCCAGTAGTGCGGCCGTCTACGAGCAGTACTTC
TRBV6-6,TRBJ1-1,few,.,CASSYGAGSGTEAFF,TGTGCCAGCAGTTACGGGGCAGGGTCCGGAACTGAAGCTTTCTTT
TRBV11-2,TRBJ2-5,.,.,CASSLSWCEETHYF,TGTGCCAGCAGCCTTTCCTGGTGTGAAGAGACCCATTACTTC
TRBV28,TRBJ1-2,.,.,CASTLRGSCYTF,TGTGCCAGCACCTTGAGGGGGTCCTGCTACACCTTC
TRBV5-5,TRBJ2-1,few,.,CASSLGPSYNEQFF,TGTGCCAGCAGCTTGGGACCGTCCTACAATGAGCAGTTCTTC
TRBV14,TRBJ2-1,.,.,CASSQGGGGNRNEQFF,TGTGCCAGCAGCCAAGGGGGTGGGGGGAACCGCAATGAGCAGTTCTTC
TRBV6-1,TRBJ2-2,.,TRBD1,CANWGQGTGELFF,TGTGCCAATTGGGGACAGGGGACCGGGGAGCTGTTTTTT
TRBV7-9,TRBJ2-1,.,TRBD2,CANSFAGGPSEQFF,TGCGCCAACAGCTTTGCGGGAGGGCCAAGTGAGCAGTTCTTC
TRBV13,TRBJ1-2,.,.,CASSPRGRNAYTF,TGTGCCAGCAGTCCTCGGGGCAGGAATGCCTACACCTTC
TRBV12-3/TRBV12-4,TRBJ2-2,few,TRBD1,CASSTAGGSTGELFF,TGTGCCAGCAGTACGGCAGGGGGCAGCACCGGGGAGCTGTTTTTT
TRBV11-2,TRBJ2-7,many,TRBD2,CASSHLQGGEQYF,TGTGCCAGCAGCCATCTTCAGGGAGGGGAGCAGTACTTC
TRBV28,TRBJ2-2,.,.,CASSLEGTTGELFF,TGTGCCAGCAGTTTGGAGGGCACCACCGGGGAGCTGTTTTTT
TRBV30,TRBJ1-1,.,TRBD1,CAWATGDRTEAFF,TGTGCCTGGGCAACAGGGGATCGGACTGAAGCTTTCTTT
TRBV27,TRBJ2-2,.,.,CASSMNTGELFF,TGTGCCAGCAGTATGAACACCGGGGAGCTGTTTTTT
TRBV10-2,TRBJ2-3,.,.,CASSETDIRITDTQYF,TGCGCCAGCAGTGAGACCGACATCAGAATCACAGATACGCAGTATTTT